The 11 T cell receptor beta chains in this list originate from one sample, sequenced in a study of cytomegalovirus exposure and HLA in healthy donors. In the PCR, 60 Vbeta and 13 Jbeta primers were used. Clones were read by immunoSEQ multiplex PCR, and TCRdb kept only the in-frame ones, dropping some. This sample has about 100,000 clones; about three quarters occur once, and the top ten carry around 6.6%. The sample comprised PBMCs. These receptors were taken from a man aged 45 to 65 in good health and CMV-seropositive.

This chain joins TRBV10-3 and TRBJ1-2, with TRBD1 identical over 9 bases. The J segment lost 4 bases and the V segment lost 0 bases, leaving 0 bases of the junction unmatched. CDR1 is ENHRY, CDR2 SYGVKD, per germline. CDR3 length: 14 amino acids. CDR3 amino acids: CAISESDRGYGYTF. The CDR3 DNA follows: TGTGCCATCAGTGAGTCGGACAGGGGCTATGGCTACACCTTC.

This CDR3 is CASSDPGQTSFHF. Written as DNA, the CDR3 is TGTGCCAGCAGTGACCCGGGACAGACGTCGTTCCACTTT. This chain joins TRBV6-1 and TRBJ1-6, with TRBD1 identical over 7 bases. Germline-derived CDR1 and CDR2 are MNHNS and SASEGT. This CDR3 is built from 13 residues. The trim removed 3 bases at V and 17 bases at J, leaving 10 bases unmatched.

On this clone itself: Its ends do not fully match the called genes, so a read error is possible. Other DNA sequences in the same sample also yield this CDR3. The chain combines TRBV19 with TRBJ1-2, with 10 bases aligning to TRBD1. The CDR3 extends over 15 amino acids. Germline V gene sequence: CDR1 LNHDA, CDR2 SQIVND (reference sequence). The CDR3 is CASSKPRDRGSGYTF. CDR3 sequence (DNA): TGTGCCAGCAGTAAGCCCCGGGACAGGGGCTCTGGCTACACCTTC.

This clone was recorded a few times. This rearrangement joins TRBV7-6 to TRBJ1-2; 11 bases agree with TRBD1. The CDR3 consists of 15 residues. Germline V gene lookup returns CDR1 SGHVS and CDR2 FNYEAQ. Trimming at V came to 1 base and at J to 5 bases, leaving 3 bases not matched to a gene. CDR3: CASSLGGDRGYGYTF. The CDR3, as DNA: TGTGCCAGCAGCTTAGGTGGGGACAGGGGGTATGGCTACACCTTC.

The J gene is TRBJ1-1, the V gene TRBV4-3; a possible D gene is TRBD1 (5 bases). Per germline, CDR1 LGHNA and CDR2 YSLEER. The germline V and J ends were trimmed by 0 bases and 4 bases, with 6 bases remaining between them. This CDR3 has 13 residues. In nucleotides, the CDR3 is TGCGCCAGCAGCCAAGAGACAGCCACTGAAGCTTTCTTT. It encodes CASSQETATEAFF.

V is TRBV9 and J is TRBJ2-7; D perhaps matches TRBD1 (6 bases). The V end was cut by 3 bases, the J end by 6 bases, with 13 bases between. CDR1 and CDR2 (germline): SGDLS, YYNGEE. The CDR3 is 13 amino acids. In DNA form, the CDR3 reads TGTGCCAGCAGCGCCGAGACAGGACTCGAGCAGTACTTC. The encoded protein is CASSAETGLEQYF.

The J gene is TRBJ1-1, the V gene TRBV18, with 7 bases lining up with TRBD1. The germline V gene has CDR1 KGHSH and CDR2 LQKENI. The CDR3 is 14 residues long. Trimming removed 8 bases from V and 4 bases from J; junction bases left unmatched: 10. CDR3 sequence: CASTSNRGGTEAFF. The CDR3, as DNA: TGTGCCAGCACTTCTAACAGGGGAGGCACTGAAGCTTTCTTT.

J is TRBJ1-4 and V is TRBV7-9; D uncertain. The V end was cut by 6 bases, the J end by 5 bases, with 16 bases between. The CDR3 is 15 residues long. Germline CDR1 is SEHNR and CDR2 is FQNEAQ (reference sequence). In DNA form, the CDR3 reads TGTGCCAGCAGGAGCGATGCGGCTGTAAATGAAAAACTGTTTTTT. Its protein is CASRSDAAVNEKLFF.

J is TRBJ2-2 and V is TRBV30, with D tentatively TRBD1 (5 bases). Germline V gene data show CDR1 as GTSNPN and CDR2 as SVGIG (reference sequence). This CDR3 is built from 16 residues. Trimming took 3 bases from V and 2 from J, leaving 16 bases between them. CDR3 in amino acids: CAWRGLWQGNTGELFF. In nucleotides, the CDR3 is TGTGCCTGGAGGGGCCTTTGGCAGGGTAACACCGGGGAGCTGTTTTTT.

The V and J genes are TRBV28 and TRBJ2-7; TRBD2 is a possible D gene (6 bases). Germline values: CDR1 MDHEN, CDR2 SYDVKM. Deletions cut 10 bases from V and 6 bases from J, with 22 bases between. This CDR3 is built from 14 residues. CDR3 residues: CATVPTGESGEQYF. As DNA, the CDR3 is TGTGCCACCGTCCCTACGGGGGAGTCGGGCGAGCAGTACTTC.

A remark on this clone: Relative to the germline gene, one junction end is altered; a read error may explain this. J is TRBJ1-2 and V is TRBV30; 9 positions agree with TRBD1. The CDR3 is made up of 13 amino acids. Germline V lookup: CDR1 GTSNPN, CDR2 SVGIG (reference sequence). The CDR3 region is CAWREGTGSGYPF. CDR3 nucleotides: TGTGCCTGGAGGGAGGGGACAGGGTCCGGCTACCCCTTC.